The 22 T cell receptor beta chains listed next were all sequenced from one sample in a study of blood T cell repertoires in COVID-19. Sequencing was performed with immunoSEQ multiplex PCR; in TCRdb, only in-frame clones are kept and a portion is missing. The sample shows fewer than 150,000 clones, about 90% of them seen only once. The sequencing input was peripheral blood. These receptors were taken from a woman between 55 and 75 years old with COVID-19, enrolled during active disease.

The rearrangement links TRBV6-6 to TRBJ2-5, with 7 bases fitting TRBD2. Germline values: CDR1 MNHNY, CDR2 SVGAGI (reference sequence). The junction had 11 bases not matched to a gene; V was cut back by 6 bases and J by 1 base. The CDR3 sequence is 16 residues long. The CDR3 loop reads CASSPTGSGVQETQYF. CDR3 coding DNA: TGTGCCAGCAGCCCAACTGGGAGCGGGGTCCAAGAGACCCAGTACTTC.

V gene TRBV3-1 (or the pseudogene TRBV3-2) combines with J gene TRBJ1-1, with D perhaps matching TRBD1 (6 bases). Trimming shortened V by 2 bases and J by 5 bases, and 9 bases separated the two germline ends. Germline-derived CDR1 and CDR2 are LGHDT and YNNKEL (reference sequence). The CDR3 consists of 13 residues. The CDR3 is CASSQSRGTEAFF. The DNA for the CDR3 is TGTGCCAGCAGCCAAAGTAGGGGGACTGAAGCTTTCTTT.

This clone was detected once. The chain recombines TRBV4-2 with TRBJ1-1, with D perhaps matching TRBD1 (6 bases). The CDR3 sequence is 18 residues long. The V end was cut by 0 bases, the J end by 1 base, with 18 bases between. The germline CDR1 and CDR2 sequences are LGHNA and YNFKEQ. CDR3 DNA sequence: TGTGCCAGCAGCCAAGATCCTTGGCAGGGGACATCGAACACTGAAGCTTTCTTT. The encoded protein is CASSQDPWQGTSNTEAFF.

This clone appeared a few times. V is TRBV30 and J is TRBJ1-1, with D perhaps matching TRBD1 (5 bases). V was trimmed by 5 bases and J by 4 bases, leaving 8 bases between them. CDR1 and CDR2 (germline): GTSNPN, SVGIG (reference sequence). The CDR3 totals 11 residues. The CDR3 bases are TGTGCCTGGGGGGCTTCCACTGAAGCTTTCTTT. Residues: CAWGASTEAFF.

The chain combines TRBV5-5 with TRBJ2-3; 9 nucleotides line up with TRBD1. Germline loops: CDR1 SGHKS, CDR2 YYEKEE (reference sequence). The CDR3 has 14 amino acids. The junction had 4 bases not matched to a gene; V was cut back by 4 bases and J by 4 bases. The CDR3 reads CASSRGQGSDTQYF. DNA of the CDR3: TGTGCCAGCAGCCGGGGACAGGGATCAGATACGCAGTATTTT. The whole variable domain, remainder taken from reference TRBV5-5 and TRBJ2-3, is DAGVTQSPTHLIKTRGQQVTLRCSPISGHKSVSWYQQVLGQGPQFIFQYYEKEERGRGNFPDRFSARQFPNYSSELNVNALLLGDSALYLCASSRGQGSDTQYFGPGTRLTVL.

The V call is TRBV5-6, the J call TRBJ1-2; 7 bases fit TRBD1. The J segment lost 7 bases and the V segment lost 2 bases, leaving 5 bases of the junction unmatched. This CDR3 is built from 13 residues. CDR1 and CDR2 from the germline V gene are SGHDT and YYEEEE. The CDR3 DNA is TGTGCCAGCAGCTTCGGACAGGAGGGTGGCTACACCTTC. Protein: CASSFGQEGGYTF.

This clone was seen a few times. The chain is built from TRBV18 and TRBJ1-1, with 7 bases fitting TRBD1. V gave up 4 bases and J gave up 1 base; unmatched junction bases: 0. The germline gives CDR1 KGHSH, CDR2 LQKENI. The CDR3 is made up of 13 amino acids. The CDR3 spells CASSRDRNTEAFF. The CDR3 DNA follows: TGTGCCAGCTCACGGGACAGGAACACTGAAGCTTTCTTT.

The chain carries TRBV11-1 and TRBJ2-3; TRBD1 might be the D (6 bases). V lost 0 bases and J lost 3, with 7 bases in between. Per the germline V gene, CDR1 is SGHAT and CDR2 is FQDESV (reference sequence). The CDR3 length is 14 residues. CDR3 sequence reads: CASSLATGTDTQYF. CDR3 sequence (DNA): TGTGCCAGCAGCTTAGCTACAGGGACAGATACGCAGTATTTT.

The rearrangement links TRBV6-5 to TRBJ1-2, with 8 bases identical to TRBD1. The germline CDR1 and CDR2 sequences are MNHEY and SVGAGI. The CDR3 spans 13 residues. Trimming cost V 6 bases and J 6 bases; bases outside gene matches: 6. Here the CDR3 reads CASRQGGDNGYTF. CDR3 nucleotides: TGTGCCAGCAGACAGGGGGGAGATAATGGCTACACCTTC.

The V call is TRBV6-5, the J call TRBJ1-3; TRBD1 might be the D (5 bases). V was shortened by 4 bases and J by 3 bases, with 13 bases between the two germline ends. In germline, CDR1 is MNHEY, CDR2 SVGAGI. The CDR3 covers 15 residues. CDR3 region: CASSSPRDFGNTIYF. CDR3 nucleotides: TGTGCCAGCAGTTCCCCACGGGACTTTGGAAACACCATATATTTT.

The rearrangement joins TRBV7-3 to TRBJ2-5, with D possibly matching TRBD1 (5 bases). CDR1 and CDR2 from the germline V gene are SGHTA and FQGTGA. Between the trimmed V and J ends, which lost 2 bases and 3 bases, there was a span of 10 bases. The CDR3 loop spans 14 amino acids. In DNA, the CDR3 is TGTGCCAGCAGCTTAGGACAAAGCAAAGAGACCCAGTACTTC. Its protein product is CASSLGQSKETQYF. Based on the CDR3 plus reference TRBV7-3 and TRBJ2-5, the full variable domain is GAGVSQTPSNKVTEKGKYVELRCDPISGHTALYWYRQSLGQGPEFLIYFQGTGAADDSGLPNDRFFAVRPEGSVSTLKIQRTERGDSAVYLCASSLGQSKETQYFGPGTRLLVL.

V and J are TRBV6-4 and TRBJ2-2; D is unresolved. V was clipped by 4 bases and J by 1 base, with 10 bases between them. Germline V gene data show CDR1 as MRHNA and CDR2 as SNTAGT. This CDR3 contains 15 residues. The CDR3 bases are TGTGCCAGCAGTGTCTCACACCGGAACACCGGGGAGCTGTTTTTT. Translated, it gives CASSVSHRNTGELFF.

V usage is TRBV6-5 and J usage is TRBJ2-7; 7 positions agree with TRBD1. The CDR3 loop spans 14 amino acids. Germline assignment: CDR1 MNHEY and CDR2 SVGAGI. Germline trimming cut 4 bases from V and 2 bases from J; bases unmatched to any gene: 5. The CDR3 nucleotides read TGTGCCAGCAGTTTCGGACAGGCCCCCTACGAGCAGTACTTC. It codes for CASSFGQAPYEQYF.

The rearrangement joins TRBV6-5 to TRBJ1-5; D unclear. CDR1 MNHEY and CDR2 SVGAGI come from the germline V gene. CDR3 size: 15 residues. Trimming pared 4 bases from V and 1 base from J, leaving 11 bases between. For the CDR3, the DNA is TGTGCCAGCAGTTTAAGAGGTGGGAGCAATCAGCCCCAGCATTTT. Translation: CASSLRGGSNQPQHF.

The chain recombines TRBV5-4 with TRBJ1-1, with D hard to call. Trimming shortened V by 0 bases and J by 1 base, and 7 bases separated the two germline ends. There are 14 residues in the CDR3. Germline V CDR1 and CDR2: SGHNT, YYREEE (reference sequence). CDR3 in amino acids: CASSLVGSNTEAFF. Written as DNA, the CDR3 is TGTGCCAGCAGCTTGGTGGGCTCGAACACTGAAGCTTTCTTT.

This clone has more than one count but fewer than ten. This chain joins TRBV4-2 and TRBJ2-2, with a tentative D call TRBD2 (6 bases). V was pared by 3 bases and J by 1 base, with 12 bases between. Germline CDR1 is LGHNA and CDR2 is YNFKEQ. The CDR3 sequence is 16 residues long. This CDR3 reads CASSQTGRGNTGELFF. CDR3 DNA: TGTGCCAGCAGCCAGACGGGGCGGGGGAACACCGGGGAGCTGTTTTTT.

The chain joins TRBV7-9 to TRBJ1-2; D gene uncertain. The CDR3 is made up of 13 amino acids. Germline V gives CDR1 SEHNR, CDR2 FQNEAQ (reference sequence). Trimming took off 4 bases at V and 0 bases at J, with 6 bases between the two ends. Written as DNA, the CDR3 is TGTGCCAGCAGCTCCGACACTAACTATGGCTACACCTTC. It encodes CASSSDTNYGYTF.

This chain joins TRBV15 and TRBJ2-1; D is unresolved. The germline V and J ends were trimmed by 4 bases and 8 bases, with 15 bases remaining between them. This CDR3 is 14 amino acids long. From germline, CDR1 is LNHNV and CDR2 YYDKDF (reference sequence). This CDR3 reads CATSKRSRNDEQFF. The CDR3 DNA follows: TGTGCCACCAGCAAGAGGTCGAGGAACGATGAGCAGTTCTTC.

This chain connects TRBV24-1 to TRBJ2-2, with D hard to call. The CDR3 contains 15 residues. The V gene lost 0 bases and the J gene lost 2 bases, with 6 bases spanning the gap. The germline V gene encodes CDR1 KGHDR and CDR2 SFDVKD. CDR3 sequence reads: CATSDLSVNTGELFF. The CDR3 nucleotides read TGTGCCACCAGTGATTTGTCCGTTAACACCGGGGAGCTGTTTTTT.

The CDR3 DNA sequence: TGTGCCAGCAGTTCCAAGACAGGCCCCCTTTCGGCTGGGGCCAACGTCCTGACTTTC. Translation: CASSSKTGPLSAGANVLTF. The chain links TRBV5-4 to TRBJ2-6, with D possibly TRBD1 on 6 matching bases. This CDR3 has 19 amino acids. Germline CDR1 is SGHNT and CDR2 is YYREEE (reference sequence). V gave up 5 bases and J gave up 2 bases, with 23 bases separating them.

V usage is TRBV5-1 and J usage is TRBJ2-2, with D perhaps matching TRBD2 (5 bases). There are 14 residues in the CDR3. V lost 0 bases to trimming and J lost 4 bases, with 7 bases between them. The V gene's germline CDR1 is SGHRS and CDR2 YFSETQ. The CDR3 DNA follows: TGCGCCAGCAGCTTGGTAGGGAGCACCGGGGAGCTGTTTTTT. It is translated as CASSLVGSTGELFF. Complete variable domain (other parts from reference TRBV5-1 and TRBJ2-2): KAGVTQTPRYLIKTRGQQVTLSCSPISGHRSVSWYQQTPGQGLQFLFEYFSETQRNKGNFPGRFSGRQFSNSRSEMNVSTLELGDSALYLCASSLVGSTGELFFGEGSRLTVL.

This clone was recorded once. The chain has TRBV3-1 (or the pseudogene TRBV3-2) and TRBJ1-6, with TRBD1 identical over 9 bases. The CDR3 is 15 amino acids. With V trimmed by 1 base and J by 10 bases, 5 bases remained unmatched. Germline V gene sequence: CDR1 LGHDT, CDR2 YNNKEL (reference sequence). This CDR3 reads CASSQGGDRESPLHF. CDR3 in DNA: TGTGCCAGCAGCCAAGGGGGGGACAGGGAATCACCCCTCCACTTT.